Following are 18 T cell receptor beta chains from one sample sequenced in a study of human T cells and chemical hapten exposure (dated by TCRdb to the early 2020s). Libraries came from RACE. The sequencer listed for this sample is NextSeq 500. TCRdb redid the processing of the public reads, applying fastp at Q25 and MiXCR, and retained in-frame beta chains. CDR3 protein sequences are deduplicated, and each keeps its most common genes and DNA. In this sample the table shows 130,000 or so distinct CDR3 sequences, about 8.2% of which occur a single time. The ten largest clones add up to about 2% of the sample. The time point label for this specimen denotes: healthy volunteer bleed at 2 weeks. Total RNA was extracted from unfractionated whole blood that had been collected in Tempus Blood RNA tubes. The sequenced material came from whole blood. The receptors derive from a male donor in good health. Some clones in this sample may be carry-over from other donors' samples.

The table lists this clonotype with a few counts. This sequence joins TRBV7-2 and TRBJ2-1; a possible D gene is TRBD2 (5 bases). V lost 5 bases and J lost 0, with 14 bases in between. The CDR3 has 16 residues. Germline V gene data show CDR1 as SGHTA and CDR2 as FQGNSA. The CDR3 sequence: CASSPSQYSSYNEQFF. The CDR3, as DNA: TGTGCCAGCAGCCCTAGCCAGTACAGCTCCTACAATGAGCAGTTCTTC.

This clonotype was counted a single time. The chain carries TRBV7-2 and TRBJ2-2; 10 bases line up with TRBD1. Germline V gene lookup returns CDR1 SGHTA and CDR2 FQGNSA. J gave up 8 bases and V 1 base, and 7 bases lay outside the gene matches. This CDR3 region has 16 residues. For the CDR3, the DNA is TGTGCCAGCAGCTTAGGGGACAGGGGTATATTGGGGGAGCTGTTTTTT. Translated: CASSLGDRGILGELFF.

The chain couples TRBV12-3 or TRBV12-4 to TRBJ2-1, with D hard to call. V lost 5 bases and J 2 bases, leaving 13 bases between the germline ends. The CDR3 is 15 amino acids. The CDR3 DNA is TGTGCCAGCAGTCCCCTCGGCCAGGCCTACAATGAGCAGTTCTTC. Translating gives CASSPLGQAYNEQFF.

J is TRBJ2-3 and V is TRBV4-2; possibly TRBD2 for D (5 bases). Trimming left V 2 bases short and J 1 base short, with 10 bases between. The CDR3 is 15 residues long. Looked up from germline, CDR1 is LGHNA and CDR2 is YNFKEQ. CDR3 nucleotide sequence: TGTGCCAGCAGCCAAAGCACCGGGGGCACAGATACGCAGTATTTT. The encoded protein is CASSQSTGGTDTQYF.

This sequence joins TRBV12-3 or TRBV12-4 and TRBJ1-1, with D unresolved. V was trimmed by 7 bases and J by 5 bases, leaving 14 bases between them. There are 13 residues in the CDR3. CDR3 coding DNA: TGTGCCAGCACTGTGGGGATAGGTACTGAAGCTTTCTTT. Protein sequence: CASTVGIGTEAFF.

This clonotype has only a few counts. V is TRBV7-9 and J is TRBJ2-3; D perhaps matches TRBD1 (6 bases). Looked up from germline, CDR1 is SEHNR and CDR2 is FQNEAQ (reference sequence). The CDR3 is 15 amino acids. V was trimmed by 8 bases and J by 2 bases, leaving 17 bases between them. The CDR3 DNA reads TGTGCCAGCGCCCCAGGGGCCCAGAACACAGATACGCAGTATTTT. This sequence encodes CASAPGAQNTDTQYF.

A few counts support this clonotype. This sequence joins TRBV7-9 and TRBJ1-2; the D is unclear. Germline CDR1 is SEHNR and CDR2 is FQNEAQ (reference sequence). This CDR3 has 11 residues. V lost 5 bases and J lost 6, with 7 bases in between. This chain's CDR3 is CASSPSHGYTF. CDR3 coding DNA: TGTGCCAGCAGCCCCTCTCATGGCTACACCTTC.

The rearrangement links TRBV5-6 to TRBJ2-7; D is uncertain. Deletions cut 0 bases from V and 5 bases from J, with 9 bases between. This CDR3 has 13 amino acids. Germline V gives CDR1 SGHDT, CDR2 YYEEEE. For the CDR3, the DNA is TGTGCCAGCAGCTTGGGGGTACGCCACGAGCAGTACTTC. This sequence encodes CASSLGVRHEQYF. Using reference TRBV5-6 and TRBJ2-7 for the parts outside the CDR3, the full variable domain is DAGVTQSPTHLIKTRGQQVTLRCSPKSGHDTVSWYQQALGQGPQFIFQYYEEEERQRGNFPDRFSGHQFPNYSSELNVNALLLGDSALYLCASSLGVRHEQYFGPGTRLTVT.

The CDR3 protein is CASSDLQGRTNEKLFF. In nucleotides, the CDR3 is TGTGCCAGCAGCGACCTTCAGGGACGGACTAATGAAAAACTGTTTTTT. This sequence joins TRBV5-6 and TRBJ1-4, with D perhaps TRBD1 (5 bases). The length of the CDR3 is 16 residues. Germline CDR1 SGHDT, CDR2 YYEEEE. V was shortened by 4 bases and J by 2 bases, with 15 bases between the two germline ends. The whole variable domain, filled in from reference TRBV5-6 and TRBJ1-4, reads DAGVTQSPTHLIKTRGQQVTLRCSPKSGHDTVSWYQQALGQGPQFIFQYYEEEERQRGNFPDRFSGHQFPNYSSELNVNALLLGDSALYLCASSDLQGRTNEKLFFGSGTQLSVL.

The sample holds a few counts of this clonotype. The V gene is TRBV15, the J gene TRBJ1-2; a weak D match, TRBD1 (5 bases). Germline V CDR1 and CDR2: LNHNV, YYDKDF (reference sequence). The CDR3 runs to 15 residues. V lost 0 bases and J lost 4, with 12 bases in between. The CDR3 sequence: CATSRDSRDLYGYTF. As DNA, the CDR3 is TGTGCCACCAGCAGAGATTCCAGGGACCTCTATGGCTACACCTTC.

With respect to this clonotype: The junction differs from germline at one of its ends, possibly a read error. The CDR3 here is CASSSSGTGGPSDTQYF. The CDR3 bases are TGTGCCAGCAGTTCGTCCGGGACAGGGGGTCCCTCAGACACGCAGTATTTT. This chain joins TRBV12-3 or TRBV12-4 and TRBJ2-3, with TRBD1 matching over 11 bases. The CDR3 consists of 17 residues.

The chain links TRBV7-9 to TRBJ1-1; D not certain. Germline values: CDR1 SEHNR, CDR2 FQNEAQ (reference sequence). The CDR3 is 13 residues long. Trimming left V 1 base short and J 7 bases short, with 10 bases between. The CDR3 bases are TGTGCCAGCAGCTTAGTAACTTCCGTTGAAGCTTTCTTT. It is translated as CASSLVTSVEAFF.

The gene calls are TRBV15 and TRBJ2-2, with TRBD1 as a possible D gene (5 bases). Germline V gene data show CDR1 as LNHNV and CDR2 as YYDKDF (reference sequence). CDR3 length equals 15 residues. V was trimmed by 0 bases and J by 2 bases, leaving 7 bases between them. The CDR3 DNA is TGTGCCACCAGCAGAGATTGGACAAACACCGGGGAGCTGTTTTTT. Amino acids: CATSRDWTNTGELFF.

This clonotype was observed many times. The chain uses TRBV7-9 and TRBJ1-5, with 8 bases matching TRBD1. Trimming at V came to 1 base and at J to 1 base, leaving 3 bases not matched to a gene. Per the germline V gene, CDR1 is SEHNR and CDR2 is FQNEAQ (reference sequence). This CDR3 has 16 residues. In DNA form, the CDR3 reads TGTGCCAGCAGCTTAGACCGGGACAGGAGCAATCAGCCCCAGCATTTT. Amino acid sequence: CASSLDRDRSNQPQHF.

This clonotype has ten or more counts. The V gene is TRBV7-9, the J gene TRBJ1-4; unclear D gene. The CDR3 consists of 17 residues. Per germline, CDR1 SEHNR and CDR2 FQNEAQ (reference sequence). V was cut by 2 bases and J by 0 bases, with 13 bases left in between. DNA of the CDR3: TGTGCCAGCAGCTTACCTGGGCAGGTTGCAACTAATGAAAAACTGTTTTTT. It encodes CASSLPGQVATNEKLFF. The variable domain in full, completed from reference TRBV7-9 and TRBJ1-4, reads DTGVSQNPRHKITKRGQNVTFRCDPISEHNRLYWYRQTLGQGPEFLTYFQNEAQLEKSRLLSDRFSAERPKGSFSTLEIQRTEQGDSAMYLCASSLPGQVATNEKLFFGSGTQLSVL.

On this clonotype itself: One end of the junction fails to match germline, which may point to a read error. This chain connects TRBV6-4 to TRBJ2-1, with D possibly TRBD2 on 6 matching bases. CDR3 length: 15 residues. From germline, CDR1 is MRHNA and CDR2 SNTAGT. CDR3 coding DNA: TGTGCCAGCAGTGACTCTAGCGGCTCCTACAATGGGCAGTTCTTC. It is translated as CASSDSSGSYNGQFF.

The rearrangement joins TRBV7-9 to TRBJ2-1; 9 bases are a match to TRBD1. J gave up 2 bases and V 4 bases, and 30 bases lay outside the gene matches. This CDR3 contains 24 residues. CDR1 and CDR2 (germline): SEHNR, FQNEAQ (reference sequence). The CDR3 spells CASSSGWGTGRFGLIEATYNEQFF. The CDR3 DNA is TGTGCCAGCAGCTCAGGTTGGGGGACAGGGCGATTCGGCCTCATTGAGGCTACCTACAATGAGCAGTTCTTC.

This clonotype appeared a few times. The rearrangement uses TRBV27 and TRBJ2-3; D remains ambiguous. Trimming cost V 3 bases and J 2 bases, with 9 bases left between them. CDR1 MNHEY and CDR2 SMNVEV come from the germline V gene (reference sequence). The CDR3 has 14 amino acids. In DNA, the CDR3 is TGTGCCAGCAGTTTGTCGGCAGCCACAGATACGCAGTATTTT. It encodes CASSLSAATDTQYF.